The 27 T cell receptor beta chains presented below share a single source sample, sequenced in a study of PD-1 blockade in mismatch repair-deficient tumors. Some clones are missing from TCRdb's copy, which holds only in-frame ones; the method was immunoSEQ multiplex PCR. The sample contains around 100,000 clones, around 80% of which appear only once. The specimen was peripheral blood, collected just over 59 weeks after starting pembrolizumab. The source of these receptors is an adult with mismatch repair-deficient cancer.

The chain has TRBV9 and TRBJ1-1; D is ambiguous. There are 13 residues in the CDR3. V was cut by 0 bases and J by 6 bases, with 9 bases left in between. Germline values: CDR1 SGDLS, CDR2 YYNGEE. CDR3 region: CASSVGPVPEAFF. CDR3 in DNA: TGTGCCAGCAGCGTAGGGCCTGTCCCTGAAGCTTTCTTT. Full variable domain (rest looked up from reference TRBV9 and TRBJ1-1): DSGVTQTPKHLITATGQRVTLRCSPRSGDLSVYWYQQSLDQGLQFLIQYYNGEERAKGNILERFSAQQFPDLHSELNLSSLELGDSALYFCASSVGPVPEAFFGQGTRLTVV.

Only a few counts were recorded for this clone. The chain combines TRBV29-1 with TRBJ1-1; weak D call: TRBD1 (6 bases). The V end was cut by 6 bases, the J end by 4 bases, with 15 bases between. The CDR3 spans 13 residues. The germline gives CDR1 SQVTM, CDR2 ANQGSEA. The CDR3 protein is CSVLGGRGTEAFF. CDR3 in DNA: TGCAGCGTCCTCGGGGGGCGCGGCACTGAAGCTTTCTTT. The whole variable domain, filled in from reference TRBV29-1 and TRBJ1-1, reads SAVISQKPSRDICQRGTSLTIQCQVDSQVTMMFWYRQQPGQSLTLIATANQGSEATYESGFVIDKFPISRPNLTFSTLTVSNMSPEDSSIYLCSVLGGRGTEAFFGQGTRLTVV.

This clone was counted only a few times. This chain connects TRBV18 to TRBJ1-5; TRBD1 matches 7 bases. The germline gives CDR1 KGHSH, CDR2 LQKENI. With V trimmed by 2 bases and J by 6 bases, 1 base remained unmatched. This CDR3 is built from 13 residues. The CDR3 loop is CASSPGTVQPQHF. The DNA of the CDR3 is TGTGCCAGCTCACCAGGGACAGTTCAGCCCCAGCATTTT.

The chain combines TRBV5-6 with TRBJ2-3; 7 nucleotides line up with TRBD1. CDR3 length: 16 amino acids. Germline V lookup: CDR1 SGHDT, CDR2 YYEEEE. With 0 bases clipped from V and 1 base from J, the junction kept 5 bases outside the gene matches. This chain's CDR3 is CASSLVTGDGTDTQYF. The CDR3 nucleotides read TGTGCCAGCAGCTTGGTTACAGGGGACGGCACAGATACGCAGTATTTT. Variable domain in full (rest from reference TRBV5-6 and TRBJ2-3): DAGVTQSPTHLIKTRGQQVTLRCSPKSGHDTVSWYQQALGQGPQFIFQYYEEEERQRGNFPDRFSGHQFPNYSSELNVNALLLGDSALYLCASSLVTGDGTDTQYFGPGTRLTVL.

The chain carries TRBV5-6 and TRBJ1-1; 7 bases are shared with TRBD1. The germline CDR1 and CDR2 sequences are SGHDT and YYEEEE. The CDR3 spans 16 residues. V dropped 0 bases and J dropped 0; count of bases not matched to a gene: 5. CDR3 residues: CASSLEPGGLNTEAFF. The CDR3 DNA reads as TGTGCCAGCAGCTTGGAGCCAGGGGGTTTGAACACTGAAGCTTTCTTT.

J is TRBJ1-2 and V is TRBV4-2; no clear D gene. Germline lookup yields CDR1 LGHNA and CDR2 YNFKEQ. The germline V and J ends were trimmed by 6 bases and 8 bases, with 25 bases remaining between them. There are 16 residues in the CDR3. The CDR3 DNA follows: TGTGCCAGCAGTCACCACCGGGCCCTAGGCTTCAGCGGCTACACCTTC. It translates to CASSHHRALGFSGYTF.

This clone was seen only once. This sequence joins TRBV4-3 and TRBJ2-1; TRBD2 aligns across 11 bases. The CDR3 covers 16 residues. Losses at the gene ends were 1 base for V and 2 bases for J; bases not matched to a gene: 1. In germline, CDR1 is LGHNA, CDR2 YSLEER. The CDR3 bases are TGCGCCAGCAGCCAAGGACTAGCGGGACCCTACAATGAGCAGTTCTTC. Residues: CASSQGLAGPYNEQFF.

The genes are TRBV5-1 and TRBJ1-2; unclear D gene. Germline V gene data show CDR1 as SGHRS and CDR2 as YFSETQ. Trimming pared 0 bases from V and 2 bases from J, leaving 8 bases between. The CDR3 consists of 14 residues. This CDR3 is CASSLDRINYGYTF. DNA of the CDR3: TGCGCCAGCAGCTTGGACCGGATCAACTATGGCTACACCTTC.

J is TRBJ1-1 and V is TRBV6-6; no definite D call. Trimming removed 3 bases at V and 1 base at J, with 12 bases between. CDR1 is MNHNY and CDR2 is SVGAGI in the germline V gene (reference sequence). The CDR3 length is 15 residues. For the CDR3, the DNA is TGTGCCAGCAGTTATCGTACGGCAGGGAACACTGAAGCTTTCTTT. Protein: CASSYRTAGNTEAFF.

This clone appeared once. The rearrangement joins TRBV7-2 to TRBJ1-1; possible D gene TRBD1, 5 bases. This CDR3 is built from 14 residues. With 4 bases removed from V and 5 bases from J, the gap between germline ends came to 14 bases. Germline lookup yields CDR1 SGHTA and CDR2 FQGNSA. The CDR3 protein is CASSYLREGTEAFF. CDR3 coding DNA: TGTGCCAGCAGCTACCTCAGGGAGGGGACTGAAGCTTTCTTT.

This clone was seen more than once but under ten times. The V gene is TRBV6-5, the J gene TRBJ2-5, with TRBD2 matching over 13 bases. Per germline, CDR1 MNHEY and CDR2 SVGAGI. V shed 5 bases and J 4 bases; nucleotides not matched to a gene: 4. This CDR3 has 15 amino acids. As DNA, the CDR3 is TGTGCCAGCAGTAGGACTAGCGGGAGAATAGAGACCCAGTACTTC. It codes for CASSRTSGRIETQYF.

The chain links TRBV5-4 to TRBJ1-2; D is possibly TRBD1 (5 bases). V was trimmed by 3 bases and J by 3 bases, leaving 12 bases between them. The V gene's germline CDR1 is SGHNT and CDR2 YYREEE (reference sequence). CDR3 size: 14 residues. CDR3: CASSSLQGDYGYTF. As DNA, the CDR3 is TGTGCCAGCAGCTCGCTCCAGGGCGACTATGGCTACACCTTC.

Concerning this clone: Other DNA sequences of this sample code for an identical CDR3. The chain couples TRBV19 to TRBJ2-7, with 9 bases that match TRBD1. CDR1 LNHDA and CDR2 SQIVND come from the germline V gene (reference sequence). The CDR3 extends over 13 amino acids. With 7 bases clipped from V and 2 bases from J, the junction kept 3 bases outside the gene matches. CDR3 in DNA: TGTGCCAGTAAAGGACAGGGGCCCTACGAGCAGTACTTC. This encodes CASKGQGPYEQYF.

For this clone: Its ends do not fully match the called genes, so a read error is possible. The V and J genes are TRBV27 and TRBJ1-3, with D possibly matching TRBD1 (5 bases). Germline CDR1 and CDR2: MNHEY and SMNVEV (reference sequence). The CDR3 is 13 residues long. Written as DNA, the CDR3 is TGTGCCAGCAGTTTTTCCGGGGGAAAGACCATATATTTT. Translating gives CASSFSGGKTIYF.

In DNA, the CDR3 is TGTGCCAGCAGCTTTGGGGGGGCTGAGCAGTTCTTC. Translation gives CASSFGGAEQFF. The chain employs TRBV7-3 and TRBJ2-1, with D maybe TRBD2 (7 bases). CDR3 size: 12 residues. The germline V gene encodes CDR1 SGHTA and CDR2 FQGTGA. Trimming cost V 3 bases and J 9 bases, with 9 bases left between them. The full variable domain, rest sourced from reference TRBV7-3 and TRBJ2-1, is GAGVSQTPSNKVTEKGKYVELRCDPISGHTALYWYRQSLGQGPEFLIYFQGTGAADDSGLPNDRFFAVRPEGSVSTLKIQRTERGDSAVYLCASSFGGAEQFFGPGTRLTVL.

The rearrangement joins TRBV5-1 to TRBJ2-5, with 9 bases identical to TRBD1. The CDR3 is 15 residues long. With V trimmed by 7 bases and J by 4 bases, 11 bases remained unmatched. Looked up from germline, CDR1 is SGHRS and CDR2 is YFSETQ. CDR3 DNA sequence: TGCGCCAGCTTCTCAGGGACAGGGATTCGAGAGACCCAGTACTTC. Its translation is CASFSGTGIRETQYF.

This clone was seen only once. The CDR3 DNA reads as TGTGCCACCAGCAGAGACAGGGCAAACACTGAAGCTTTCTTT. Protein sequence: CATSRDRANTEAFF. V and J are TRBV15 and TRBJ1-1; D may be TRBD1 (5 bases). Per the germline V gene, CDR1 is LNHNV and CDR2 is YYDKDF (reference sequence). The V gene lost 0 bases and the J gene lost 2 bases, with 7 bases spanning the gap. The CDR3 runs 14 residues.

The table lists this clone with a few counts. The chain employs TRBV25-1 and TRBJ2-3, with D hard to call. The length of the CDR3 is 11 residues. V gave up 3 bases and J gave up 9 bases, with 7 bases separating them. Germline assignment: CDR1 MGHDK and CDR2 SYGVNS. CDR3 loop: CASSELYTQYF. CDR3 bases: TGTGCCAGCAGTGAGTTGTACACGCAGTATTTT.

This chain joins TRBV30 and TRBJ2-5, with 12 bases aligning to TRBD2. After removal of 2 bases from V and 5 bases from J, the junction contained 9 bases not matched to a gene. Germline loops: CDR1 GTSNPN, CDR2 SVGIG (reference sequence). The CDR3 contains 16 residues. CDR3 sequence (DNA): TGTGCCTGGAGTCCACGGCTAGCGGGAGGGCAGGAGACCCAGTACTTC. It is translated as CAWSPRLAGGQETQYF.

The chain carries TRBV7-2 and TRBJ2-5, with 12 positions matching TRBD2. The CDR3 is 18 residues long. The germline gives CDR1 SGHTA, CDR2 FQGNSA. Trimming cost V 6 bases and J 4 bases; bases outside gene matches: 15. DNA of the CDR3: TGTGCCAGCAGTAATGGCCGTCTAGCGGGAGGGCCATCAGAGACCCAGTACTTC. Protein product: CASSNGRLAGGPSETQYF.

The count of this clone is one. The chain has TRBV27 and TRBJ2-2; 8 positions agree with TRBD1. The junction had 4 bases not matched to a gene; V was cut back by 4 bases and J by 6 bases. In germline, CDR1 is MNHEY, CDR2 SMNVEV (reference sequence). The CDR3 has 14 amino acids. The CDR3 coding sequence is TGTGCCAGCAGTTGGACAGGGCTCCCCGGGGAGCTGTTTTTT. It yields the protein CASSWTGLPGELFF.

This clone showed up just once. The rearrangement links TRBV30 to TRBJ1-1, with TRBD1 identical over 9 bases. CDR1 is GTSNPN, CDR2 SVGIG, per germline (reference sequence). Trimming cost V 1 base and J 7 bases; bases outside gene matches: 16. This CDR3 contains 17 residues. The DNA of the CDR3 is TGTGCCTGGAGTGGGACGTGGCGGGACAGGGTTGTCATTGAAGCTTTCTTT. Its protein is CAWSGTWRDRVVIEAFF.

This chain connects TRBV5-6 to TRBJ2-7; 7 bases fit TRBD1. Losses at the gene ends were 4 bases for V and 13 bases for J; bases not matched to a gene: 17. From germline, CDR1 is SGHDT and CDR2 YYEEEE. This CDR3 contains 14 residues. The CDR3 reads CASSPGFADRMHYF. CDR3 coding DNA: TGTGCCAGCAGCCCCGGGTTCGCGGACAGGATGCATTACTTC.

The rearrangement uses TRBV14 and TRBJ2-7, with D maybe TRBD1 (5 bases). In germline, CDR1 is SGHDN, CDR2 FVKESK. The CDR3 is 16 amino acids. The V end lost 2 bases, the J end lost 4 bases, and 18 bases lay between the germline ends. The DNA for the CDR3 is TGTGCCAGCAGCCAATACCCCTTGGACATAGCATACGAGCAGTACTTC. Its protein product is CASSQYPLDIAYEQYF. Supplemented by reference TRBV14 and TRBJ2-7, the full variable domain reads EAGVTQFPSHSVIEKGQTVTLRCDPISGHDNLYWYRRVMGKEIKFLLHFVKESKQDESGMPNNRFLAERTGGTYSTLKVQPAELEDSGVYFCASSQYPLDIAYEQYFGPGTRLTVT.

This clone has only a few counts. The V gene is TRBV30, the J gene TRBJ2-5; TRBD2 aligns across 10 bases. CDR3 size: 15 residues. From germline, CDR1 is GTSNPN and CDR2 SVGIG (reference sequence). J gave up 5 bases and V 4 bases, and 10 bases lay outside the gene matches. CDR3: CAWIPLAGVYETQYF. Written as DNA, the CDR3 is TGTGCCTGGATCCCTCTAGCGGGAGTTTACGAGACCCAGTACTTC.

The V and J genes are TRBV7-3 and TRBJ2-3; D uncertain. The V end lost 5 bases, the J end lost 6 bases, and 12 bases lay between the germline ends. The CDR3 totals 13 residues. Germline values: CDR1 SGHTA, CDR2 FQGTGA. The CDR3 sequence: CASSKRTDDTQYF. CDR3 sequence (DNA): TGTGCCAGCAGCAAACGGACGGACGATACGCAGTATTTT.

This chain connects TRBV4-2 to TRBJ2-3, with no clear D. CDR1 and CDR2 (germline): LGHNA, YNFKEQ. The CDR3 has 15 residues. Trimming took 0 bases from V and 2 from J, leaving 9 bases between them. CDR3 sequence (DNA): TGTGCCAGCAGCCAAGATTACCTACTCACAGATACGCAGTATTTT. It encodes CASSQDYLLTDTQYF.